This passage covers 13 T cell receptor beta chains from one sample sequenced in a study of CD8 T cells in Susac syndrome (dated by TCRdb to about 2019). Libraries were built with the immunoSEQ multiplex PCR assay. RNA was extracted using the RNeasy kit, and roughly 0.5 to 1 microgram was reverse transcribed with random hexamers. TCRdb ran its own pipeline on the public reads, namely fastp trimming at Q25 and MiXCR clone calling, and kept in-frame beta chains. CDR3 protein sequences are deduplicated, and each keeps its most common genes and DNA. This sample holds under 350,000 distinct CDR3 sequences; 92% were observed only once. Jointly, the top ten make up about 0.063% of the sample. The material sequenced was CD4+ T cells from PBMCs. The receptors derive from a human donor with multiple sclerosis.

The chain has TRBV12-3 or TRBV12-4 and TRBJ1-5; no clear D gene. V was shortened by 7 bases and J by 0 bases, with 10 bases between the two germline ends. CDR3 size: 14 residues. In nucleotides, the CDR3 is TGTGCCAGCACGAAGACATATAGCAATCAGCCCCAGCATTTT. Encoded protein: CASTKTYSNQPQHF.

The chain couples TRBV2 to TRBJ1-2; D is ambiguous. V was trimmed by 7 bases and J by 1 base, leaving 13 bases between them. The CDR3 runs to 14 residues. Germline CDR1 is SNHLY and CDR2 is FYNNEI. The CDR3 reads CASTIRSFNYGYTF. CDR3 sequence (DNA): TGTGCCAGCACCATCAGGAGTTTTAACTATGGCTACACCTTC.

The chain joins TRBV7-3 to TRBJ1-1, with 8 bases lining up with TRBD1. Germline CDR1 SGHTA, CDR2 FQGTGA. The CDR3 consists of 15 residues. After removal of 2 bases from V and 1 base from J, the junction contained 3 bases not matched to a gene. The CDR3 protein is CASSLQGAKNTEAFF. The CDR3 coding sequence is TGTGCCAGCAGCTTACAGGGGGCGAAGAACACTGAAGCTTTCTTT.

The chain has TRBV12-3 or TRBV12-4 and TRBJ2-7, with TRBD1 matching over 7 bases. V lost 1 base, J lost 5 bases, and 5 bases stayed unmatched. This CDR3 spans 14 amino acids. The CDR3 region has the DNA TGTGCCAGCAGTTTAGGACAGGGAAGGAACGAGCAGTACTTC. This gives the protein CASSLGQGRNEQYF.

This clonotype has a single count. Sequence at one end of the junction differs from germline and may be a read error. The rearrangement joins TRBV2 to TRBJ2-7, with TRBD2 matching over 8 bases. The CDR3 loop spans 12 amino acids. Germline loops: CDR1 SNHLY, CDR2 FYNNEI. In DNA, the CDR3 is TGTGCCACCCGACTAGCGAGCTTCTCGGTGTGCTTC. This encodes CATRLASFSVCF. Complete variable domain (other parts from reference TRBV2 and TRBJ2-7): EPEVTQTPSHQVTQMGQEVILRCVPISNHLYFYWYRQILGQKVEFLVSFYNNEISEKSEIFDDQFSVERPDGSNFTLKIRSTKLEDSAMYFCATRLASFSVCFGPGTRLTVT.

The J gene is TRBJ1-4, the V gene TRBV20-1, with D unclear. The CDR3 totals 14 residues. V lost 5 bases, J lost 7 bases, and 17 bases lay in between. Germline lookup yields CDR1 DFQATT and CDR2 SNEGSKA (reference sequence). This chain's CDR3 is CSAPRSGMREKLFF. CDR3 nucleotide sequence: TGCAGTGCTCCCCGGTCGGGTATGCGTGAAAAACTGTTTTTT.

The chain uses TRBV27 and TRBJ2-1; D may be TRBD1 (6 bases). In germline, CDR1 is MNHEY, CDR2 SMNVEV (reference sequence). Trimming took 6 bases from V and 3 from J, leaving 21 bases between them. The CDR3 is 17 amino acids. The CDR3 here is CASSPSNRAGIYNEQFF. In nucleotides, the CDR3 is TGTGCCAGCAGCCCGTCTAACAGGGCTGGTATCTACAATGAGCAGTTCTTC.

The rearrangement uses TRBV4-3 and TRBJ2-7, with D perhaps assigned TRBD1 or TRBD2 (5 bases each). The CDR3 totals 16 residues. Trimming took 0 bases from V and 0 from J, leaving 12 bases between them. Germline-derived CDR1 and CDR2 are LGHNA and YSLEER. The DNA for the CDR3 is TGCGCCAGCAGCCAAGATCTCGGGACCATCTCCTACGAGCAGTACTTC. Protein product: CASSQDLGTISYEQYF.

This rearrangement joins TRBV23-1 to TRBJ1-4; no reliable D call. TRBV23-1 is treated as an ORF (open reading frame) with a function not yet certain. This CDR3 spans 16 amino acids. Trimming removed 7 bases from V and 5 bases from J, with 20 bases in between. CDR3 bases: TGCGCCAGCATATTGGGCGAGGCCCCAGAAAATGAAAAACTGTTTTTT. Translation gives CASILGEAPENEKLFF.

This clonotype was counted once. This chain connects TRBV7-2 to TRBJ1-1; unclear D gene. The V gene's germline CDR1 is SGHTA and CDR2 FQGNSA. Trimming removed 6 bases from V and 0 bases from J, with 11 bases in between. The CDR3 runs to 14 residues. The CDR3 nucleotides read TGTGCCAGCAGGACGAGGGAAATGAACACTGAAGCTTTCTTT. Translating it yields CASRTREMNTEAFF.

The rearrangement links TRBV12-3 or TRBV12-4 to TRBJ1-5, with 8 bases fitting TRBD1. The V segment lost 5 bases and the J segment 1 base; nucleotides outside the gene matches: 4. The CDR3 is made up of 15 amino acids. This CDR3 is CASSGGQASNQPQHF. The DNA of the CDR3 is TGTGCCAGCAGTGGGGGACAGGCGAGCAATCAGCCCCAGCATTTT.

This chain joins TRBV3-1 and TRBJ2-5; D gene unclear. The V and J ends lost 6 bases and 7 bases respectively, with 15 bases between them. Germline assignment: CDR1 LGHDT and CDR2 YNNKEL (reference sequence). This CDR3 comprises 13 residues. CDR3: CASRQAALATQYF. For the CDR3, the DNA is TGTGCCAGCAGGCAGGCGGCGTTGGCGACCCAGTACTTC.

This clonotype showed up just once. The rearrangement uses TRBV20-1 and TRBJ2-2, with TRBD2 matching 14 bases. Germline V gene sequence: CDR1 DFQATT, CDR2 SNEGSKA (reference sequence). V lost 1 base to trimming and J lost 7 bases; unmatched junction nucleotides: 14. CDR3 length: 19 amino acids. The CDR3 DNA reads TGCAGTGCTAGAGGCCCAGGACGGACTAGCGGGAGGACGATCGGGGAGCTGTTTTTT. Its protein is CSARGPGRTSGRTIGELFF.